This T cell receptor beta chain was captured by sequencing in a study of CD8 T cells in Susac syndrome. Whole-study findings and limits: Repertoires of Susac syndrome CD4+ T cells lacked clonal expansion.

The authors sequenced TCR beta from blood CD8+ and CD4+ T cells. Recently defined diagnostic criteria for definite or probable disease were fulfilled by Susac syndrome patients. To note about this clonotype: The antigen remains undetermined.

The germline gives CDR1 MNHNY, CDR2 SVGAGI (reference sequence). CDR3 length equals 16 residues. Trimming stripped 0 bases from V and 3 bases from J, with 12 bases between. Reverse transcription of about 0.5 to 1 ug RNA was carried out with random hexamers. Amplification of TCR beta CDR3 by immunoSEQ multiplex PCR spanned 54 Vbeta and 13 Jbeta. TCRdb analysed the immunoSEQ multiplex PCR reads with MiXCR anew, one entry per CDR3 protein. The sample yields approximately 210,000 distinct CDR3 sequences, roughly 93% seen once. The clonotype originates from a human donor with Susac syndrome. Sequencing used CD4+ T cells from PBMCs. The J gene is TRBJ2-1, the V gene TRBV6-6; tentatively, D is TRBD2 (7 bases). CDR3 nucleotides: TGTGCCAGCAGTTACTCTTCGGGGGGCCTCTACAATGAGCAGTTCTTC. The encoded protein is CASSYSSGGLYNEQFF.